Below, one T cell receptor (beta chain) is given with its context. Its target antigen remains unknown. Base qualities were left out, and no much larger clone turns up one base away. To sequence the TCRbeta CDR3 region, genomic DNA was isolated from the sorted cells. The immunoSEQ Assay was used for sequencing of TCRbeta CDR3 regions. The clones in this table, taken by TCRdb from immuneACCESS, are in-frame only. Not every clone is retained; where verified, under half of the shortfall comes from an unresolved V gene, and the cause of the rest is unknown. The sample includes about 64,000 clones, with 80% observed a single time. Of the sample, more than 1% is held by the ten largest clones. The data derive from a study of OX40 agonist ivuxolimab in advanced cancers. As for the study more broadly: The costimulatory receptor OX40 (CD134) was targeted by ivuxolimab, a fully human IgG2 agonistic monoclonal antibody. The paper describes the monotherapy dose-escalation part (N of about 52 patients) of the phase I trial of ivuxolimab. Peripheral TCRbeta sequencing aimed to test whether ivuxolimab altered TCR sequence diversity and caused clonal T-cell expansion. Patients were allowed to have had prior anti-PD-1, anti-PD-L1 or anti-CTLA-4 therapy, and 30% to 50% of the dose-escalation patients had previously received checkpoint inhibitors. Among the roughly 50 dose-escalation patients, some 20 had hepatocellular carcinoma, 15 or so melanoma, 9 renal cell carcinoma and 9 head and neck cancer. The dose-escalation cohort was roughly 83% male with a mean age of around 62 years, ranging from roughly 20 to 80. Three dose-escalation patients achieved partial responses, one with hepatocellular carcinoma and two with cutaneous melanoma. Intravenous ivuxolimab was administered to patients every 2 weeks at six dose levels: 0.01, 0.1, 0.3, 1.5, 3 and 10 mg/kg.

Patients with autoimmune disease history or receiving systemic immunosuppression were excluded from the trial. Peripheral blood for TCR sequencing was drawn from every dose cohort at baseline, at cycle 4 day 1 and at cycle 7 day 1. Samples were obtained from an open-label, multicenter, first-in-human phase I dose-escalation trial of ivuxolimab. Adults with locally advanced or metastatic melanoma, renal cell carcinoma, hepatocellular carcinoma or head and neck squamous cell carcinoma were enrolled in the trial. Before TCR sequencing, CD4+ T cells and CD8+ T cells were sorted from peripheral blood as separate populations. General study outcomes and caveats: At doses of 0.1 to 3.0 mg/kg, clonal expansion of both CD4+ and CD8+ T cells in blood was seen between baseline and week 6. Antigen specificity was not determined for the clonally expanded peripheral T cells. Partial responders in the 0.1-3.0 mg/kg groups had among the lowest normalized peripheral clonal expansion, especially among CD8+ T cells. Low levels of normalized T-cell clonal expansion were also seen in some nonresponding patients. On average, CD8+ T cells showed more expanded clones than CD4+ T cells after ivuxolimab.

CDR1 and CDR2 are read off the germline V gene as SGHRS and YFSETQ. Between the V and J ends, shortened by 0 bases and 2 bases respectively, the junction contains 4 bases. From the cysteine through the phenylalanine, the CDR3 covers 13 amino acids. CDR3 DNA only is kept here, 39 bases in frame from base 1. The specimen was CD4+ or CD8+ T cells sorted from blood, collected in a trial of the OX40 agonist ivuxolimab. The receptor comes from an adult with an advanced solid tumor such as melanoma, head and neck, liver or kidney cancer. The V gene is TRBV5-1 and the J gene is TRBJ2-3; there is no confident call for the D gene. The DNA sequence follows: TGCGCCAGCAGCTTGGTTGTCACAGATACGCAGTATTTT. This gives the protein CASSLVVTDTQYF.